The 26 T cell receptor beta chains below come from one sample, sequenced in a study of blood T cells in healthy people across ages (dated by TCRdb to the mid-2010s). Library creation used 5' RACE. TCRdb names Illumina HiSeq 2500 as the instrument used. A second PCR of roughly 7 to 11 cycles was performed with a sample-barcoded 5' primer and a J-beta primer mix. TCRdb reprocessing: public reads trimmed at Q25 with fastp, clones called with MiXCR, in-frame beta chains kept. Rows are combined by CDR3 protein, so each entry shows the most common genes and DNA. The sample table shows 1.4 million or so distinct CDR3 sequences, and 35% to 45% are seen once. About 3.8% of the sample is taken by the ten largest. The specimen sequenced was blood. These receptors all stem from a woman under 30 in good health.

This chain joins TRBV6-5 and TRBJ1-1; D is unclear. Trimming cost V 7 bases and J 1 base, with 10 bases left between them. The CDR3 length is 13 residues. In germline, CDR1 is MNHEY, CDR2 SVGAGI. The CDR3, as DNA: TGTGCCAGCAACAGCGACGAGAACACTGAAGCTTTCTTT. It translates to CASNSDENTEAFF.

Concerning this clonotype: The junction does not match germline at one end; this may be a read error. The V call is TRBV27, the J call TRBJ2-7; D is uncertain. The germline gives CDR1 MNHEY, CDR2 SMNVEV (reference sequence). This CDR3 region has 13 residues. Here the CDR3 reads CASSYTESYELYF. CDR3 in DNA: TGTGCCAGCAGTTATACAGAGTCCTACGAGCTGTACTTC.

This clonotype was seen repeatedly, ten times or more. The chain joins TRBV12-3 or TRBV12-4 to TRBJ2-7; 10 bases agree with TRBD1. V lost 5 bases and J lost 2; bases outside the gene matches: 3. The CDR3 has 14 amino acids. CDR3 sequence (DNA): TGTGCCAGCAGTGGGGACAGGGGTCCCTACGAGCAGTACTTC. It is translated as CASSGDRGPYEQYF.

The V gene is TRBV20-1, the J gene TRBJ2-7; tentative D call: TRBD1 (6 bases). The CDR3 is made up of 13 amino acids. CDR1 DFQATT and CDR2 SNEGSKA come from the germline V gene (reference sequence). Trimming stripped 1 base from V and 6 bases from J, with 13 bases between. The CDR3 region has the DNA TGCAGTGCTAGAGTGCCAGGGGCCGGCGAGCAGTACTTC. Translation gives CSARVPGAGEQYF.

This clonotype was detected many times. The CDR3 region is CASSTTGGNGYTF. CDR3 nucleotide sequence: TGTGCCAGCAGCACGACAGGGGGCAATGGCTACACCTTC. The chain joins TRBV7-9 to TRBJ1-2, with 10 nucleotides matching TRBD1. The CDR3 loop spans 13 amino acids. V was clipped by 5 bases and J by 6 bases; unmatched bases: 3. CDR1 and CDR2 (germline): SEHNR, FQNEAQ (reference sequence). The full variable domain, with the rest looked up from reference TRBV7-9 and TRBJ1-2, is DTGVSQNPRHKITKRGQNVTFRCDPISEHNRLYWYRQTLGQGPEFLTYFQNEAQLEKSRLLSDRFSAERPKGSFSTLEIQRTEQGDSAMYLCASSTTGGNGYTFGSGTRLTVV.

The sample holds a few counts of this clonotype. The chain joins TRBV3-1 to TRBJ2-3, with unresolved D. Trimming pared 5 bases from V and 0 bases from J, leaving 12 bases between. Germline assignment: CDR1 LGHDT and CDR2 YNNKEL (reference sequence). There are 15 residues in the CDR3. The chain's CDR3 is CASSAIPGSTDTQYF. The CDR3, as DNA: TGTGCCAGCAGCGCAATACCAGGTAGCACAGATACGCAGTATTTT.

The V call is TRBV2, the J call TRBJ2-7, with a tentative D call TRBD2 (6 bases). The V gene lost 8 bases and the J gene lost 3 bases, with 11 bases spanning the gap. Per germline, CDR1 SNHLY and CDR2 FYNNEI. The CDR3 sequence is 12 residues long. The CDR3 coding sequence is TGTGCCAGCGGGACTTCCCACTACGAGCAGTACTTC. This gives the protein CASGTSHYEQYF.

This chain links TRBV7-2 with TRBJ2-7; possibly TRBD1 for D (6 bases). The CDR3 has 13 residues. The V end lost 1 base, the J end lost 5 bases, and 9 bases lay between the germline ends. CDR1 and CDR2 (germline): SGHTA, FQGNSA. CDR3 amino acids: CASSLVGADEQYF. The DNA for the CDR3 is TGTGCCAGCAGCTTAGTGGGGGCGGACGAGCAGTACTTC.

CDR3 DNA: TGCAGCGTTTCGGCGGGCTCCTACAATGAGCAGTACTTC. It translates to CSVSAGSYNEQYF. The chain links TRBV29-1 to TRBJ2-1; possible D gene TRBD2, 5 bases. The J call may be faulty, since TRBJ2-7 better matches the DNA end. This CDR3 contains 13 residues. CDR1 and CDR2 (germline): SQVTM, ANQGSEA.

This clonotype was seen a few times. V is TRBV7-2 and J is TRBJ1-1; 7 nucleotides match TRBD1. Unmatched junction bases numbered 7, after V lost 3 bases and J lost 3 bases. CDR1 is SGHTA, CDR2 FQGNSA, per germline. The CDR3 length is 15 residues. CDR3 sequence reads: CASSFRTGVDTEAFF. Written as DNA, the CDR3 is TGTGCCAGCAGCTTTCGTACAGGGGTTGACACTGAAGCTTTCTTT.

Notes on this clonotype: At one end the junction does not follow the germline gene, possibly because of a read error. The chain uses TRBV12-3 or TRBV12-4 and TRBJ2-3; D unresolved. This CDR3 comprises 16 residues. This CDR3 reads CASSLGAAPSTDAQYF. CDR3 DNA: TGTGCCAGCAGTTTAGGCGCAGCGCCCAGCACAGATGCGCAGTATTTT.

There are a few counts of this clonotype. This chain connects TRBV7-2 to TRBJ1-1, with D maybe TRBD1 (5 bases). Germline lookup yields CDR1 SGHTA and CDR2 FQGNSA. V was cut by 4 bases and J by 0 bases, with 15 bases left in between. The CDR3 consists of 16 residues. This CDR3 is CASSSTRATVNTEAFF. CDR3 DNA: TGTGCCAGCAGCTCTACGAGGGCGACAGTGAACACTGAAGCTTTCTTT.

This clonotype was observed a handful of times. The rearrangement joins TRBV24-1 to TRBJ2-5; 8 bases line up with TRBD2. The CDR3 consists of 14 residues. V shed 3 bases and J 4 bases; nucleotides not matched to a gene: 3. Looked up from germline, CDR1 is KGHDR and CDR2 is SFDVKD. The CDR3 nucleotides read TGTGCCACCAGTGATCCGCTAGCGGGAGAGACCCAGTACTTC. Protein product: CATSDPLAGETQYF.

The chain carries TRBV3-1 and TRBJ1-1; D may be TRBD1 (6 bases). The CDR3 contains 14 residues. Per germline, CDR1 LGHDT and CDR2 YNNKEL (reference sequence). Trimming cost V 4 bases and J 8 bases, with 17 bases left between them. The CDR3 here is CASSPQGEFIEAFF. CDR3 nucleotides: TGTGCCAGCAGCCCACAGGGTGAGTTTATCGAAGCTTTCTTT.

This clonotype showed up just a few times. The DNA of the CDR3 is TGTGCCAGCAGCCAAAGCAGGGATGGCAATCAGCCCCAGCATTTT. It yields the protein CASSQSRDGNQPQHF. V usage is TRBV3-1 and J usage is TRBJ1-5, with D possibly TRBD1 on 5 matching bases. This CDR3 comprises 15 residues. Looked up from germline, CDR1 is LGHDT and CDR2 is YNNKEL (reference sequence). Between the trimmed V and J ends, which lost 2 bases and 2 bases, there was a span of 10 bases.

The table lists this clonotype with many counts. The chain employs TRBV12-3 or TRBV12-4 and TRBJ2-4; no firm D call. The ends were cut back, 3 bases at V and 3 bases at J, with 9 bases in the middle. This CDR3 contains 14 residues. CDR3 nucleotides: TGTGCCAGCAGTTTCCTCTGGCTCAAAAACATTCAGTACTTC. Translation: CASSFLWLKNIQYF.

The rearrangement uses TRBV7-8 and TRBJ2-1, with D possibly TRBD1 on 5 matching bases. V gave up 3 bases and J gave up 7 bases, with 16 bases separating them. The CDR3 is 15 amino acids. Germline loops: CDR1 SGHVS, CDR2 FQNEAQ. The CDR3 region has the DNA TGTGCCAGCAGCTTTGGGGCCCCAGCCTGGAATGAGCAGTTCTTC. Residues: CASSFGAPAWNEQFF.

The chain couples TRBV7-2 to TRBJ2-3; a weak D match, TRBD1 (5 bases). The CDR3 length is 18 residues. V lost 4 bases, J lost 1 base, and 21 bases lay in between. Germline V CDR1 and CDR2: SGHTA, FQGNSA. This CDR3 is CASSSDPPQGWGTDTQYF. The CDR3 nucleotides are TGTGCCAGCAGCTCGGACCCACCTCAGGGATGGGGCACAGATACGCAGTATTTT.

A few counts support this clonotype. The chain uses TRBV20-1 and TRBJ2-5; 13 bases line up with TRBD2. V dropped 1 base and J dropped 5; count of bases not matched to a gene: 4. Germline lookup yields CDR1 DFQATT and CDR2 SNEGSKA (reference sequence). The CDR3 is 15 amino acids. In DNA form, the CDR3 reads TGCAGTGCTAGAGTAACTAGCGGGAGGGGGGAGACCCAGTACTTC. This gives the protein CSARVTSGRGETQYF.

CDR3 bases: TGTGCCAGCAGTTTAGGCGAGATAATGAACACTGAAGCTTTCTTT. Encoded protein: CASSLGEIMNTEAFF. This sequence joins TRBV12-3 or TRBV12-4 and TRBJ1-1; D gene ambiguous. With 1 base removed from V and 0 bases from J, the gap between germline ends came to 9 bases. The CDR3 is 15 amino acids.

The rearrangement joins TRBV9 to TRBJ2-4, with 9 nucleotides matching TRBD1. The DNA end is a closer match to TRBJ2-7, so the J assignment may be wrong. The germline V gene has CDR1 SGDLS and CDR2 YYNGEE. This CDR3 contains 13 residues. CDR3 coding DNA: TGTGCCAGCAGCACACGGACAGGGGCCGAGCAGTACTTC. As protein: CASSTRTGAEQYF.

There are a few counts of this clonotype. The V gene is TRBV29-1, the J gene TRBJ1-4, with TRBD1 as a possible D gene (5 bases). Germline-derived CDR1 and CDR2 are SQVTM and ANQGSEA. CDR3 length equals 12 residues. V lost 7 bases to trimming and J lost 4 bases, with 10 bases between them. The CDR3 reads CSAADNNEKLFF. In DNA, the CDR3 is TGCAGCGCCGCGGACAATAATGAAAAACTGTTTTTT.

This clonotype was found once. The genes are TRBV12-3 or TRBV12-4 and TRBJ2-7, with TRBD2 matching over 8 bases. V shed 1 base, J shed 6 bases, and the junction held 8 bases outside the gene matches. This CDR3 spans 15 amino acids. CDR3 coding DNA: TGTGCCAGCAGTTTAGGCGGGAGGTCTCCCTGCGAGCAGTACTTC. Translating it yields CASSLGGRSPCEQYF.

This chain connects TRBV5-5 to TRBJ2-7; no clear D. The germline V gene encodes CDR1 SGHKS and CDR2 YYEKEE (reference sequence). V was trimmed by 7 bases and J by 1 base, leaving 9 bases between them. The CDR3 has 12 residues. CDR3 DNA: TGTGCCAGCGGTCCGGTATCCTACGAGCAGTACTTC. This gives the protein CASGPVSYEQYF.

The chain has TRBV20-1 and TRBJ1-5, with 7 bases fitting TRBD1. This CDR3 is built from 15 residues. With V trimmed by 3 bases and J by 4 bases, 9 bases remained unmatched. Germline assignment: CDR1 DFQATT and CDR2 SNEGSKA (reference sequence). CDR3 nucleotide sequence: TGCAGTGCTAGCCTATTGGGGACAGTAAATCAGCCCCAGCATTTT. Encoded protein: CSASLLGTVNQPQHF.

The chain employs TRBV12-3 or TRBV12-4 and TRBJ2-1, with 8 bases lining up with TRBD2. The last part of the DNA fits TRBJ2-7 better; the J call may be wrong. The CDR3 runs to 16 residues. The CDR3 spells CASAWIGRAFYNEQYF. The CDR3 DNA reads as TGTGCCAGCGCCTGGATCGGGAGGGCCTTCTACAATGAGCAGTACTTC.